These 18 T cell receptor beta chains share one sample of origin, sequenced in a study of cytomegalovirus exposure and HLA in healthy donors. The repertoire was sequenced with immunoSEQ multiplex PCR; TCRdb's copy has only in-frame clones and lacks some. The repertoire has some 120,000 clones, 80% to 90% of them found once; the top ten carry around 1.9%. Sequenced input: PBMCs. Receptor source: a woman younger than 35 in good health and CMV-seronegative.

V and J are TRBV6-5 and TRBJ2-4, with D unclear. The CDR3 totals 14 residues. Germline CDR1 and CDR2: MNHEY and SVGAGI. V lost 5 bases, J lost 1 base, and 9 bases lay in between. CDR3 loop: CASSTAQAKNIQYF. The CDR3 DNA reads TGTGCCAGCAGTACCGCCCAGGCCAAAAACATTCAGTACTTC.

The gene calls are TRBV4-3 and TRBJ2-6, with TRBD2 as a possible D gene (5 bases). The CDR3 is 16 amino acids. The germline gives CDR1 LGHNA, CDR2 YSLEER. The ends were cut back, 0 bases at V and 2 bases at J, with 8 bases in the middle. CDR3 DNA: TGCGCCAGCAGCCAAGAACGAGCGGCTGGGGCCAACGTCCTGACTTTC. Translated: CASSQERAAGANVLTF.

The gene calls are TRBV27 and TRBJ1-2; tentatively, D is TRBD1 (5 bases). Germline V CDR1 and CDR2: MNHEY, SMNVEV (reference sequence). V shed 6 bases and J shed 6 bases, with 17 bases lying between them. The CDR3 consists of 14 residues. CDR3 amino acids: CASRVGGNLDGYTF. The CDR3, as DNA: TGTGCCAGCAGAGTGGGGGGAAATCTTGATGGCTACACCTTC.

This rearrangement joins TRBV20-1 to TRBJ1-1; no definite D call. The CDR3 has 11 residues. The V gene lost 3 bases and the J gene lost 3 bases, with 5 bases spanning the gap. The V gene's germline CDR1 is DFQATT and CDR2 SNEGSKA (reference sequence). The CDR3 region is CSASSDTEAFF. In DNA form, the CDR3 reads TGCAGTGCTAGTTCCGACACTGAAGCTTTCTTT.

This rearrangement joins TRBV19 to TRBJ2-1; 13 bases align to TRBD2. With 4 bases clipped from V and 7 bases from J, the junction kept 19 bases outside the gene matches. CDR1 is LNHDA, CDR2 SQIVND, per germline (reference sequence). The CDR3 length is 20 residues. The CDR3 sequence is CASSTSKLAGGPGGLNEQFF. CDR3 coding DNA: TGTGCCAGTAGTACCTCCAAACTAGCGGGAGGGCCGGGTGGACTTAATGAGCAGTTCTTC. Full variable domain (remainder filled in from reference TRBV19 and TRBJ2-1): DGGITQSPKYLFRKEGQNVTLSCEQNLNHDAMYWYRQDPGQGLRLIYYSQIVNDFQKGDIAEGYSVSREKKESFPLTVTSAQKNPTAFYLCASSTSKLAGGPGGLNEQFFGPGTRLTVL.

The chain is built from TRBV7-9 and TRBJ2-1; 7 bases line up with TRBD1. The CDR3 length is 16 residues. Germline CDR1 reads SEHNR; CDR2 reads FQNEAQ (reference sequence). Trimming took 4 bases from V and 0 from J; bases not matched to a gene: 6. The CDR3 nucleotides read TGTGCCAGCAGCTCGACAGGGTCCAGCTCCTACAATGAGCAGTTCTTC. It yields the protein CASSSTGSSSYNEQFF. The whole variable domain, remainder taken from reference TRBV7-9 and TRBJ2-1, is DTGVSQNPRHKITKRGQNVTFRCDPISEHNRLYWYRQTLGQGPEFLTYFQNEAQLEKSRLLSDRFSAERPKGSFSTLEIQRTEQGDSAMYLCASSSTGSSSYNEQFFGPGTRLTVL.

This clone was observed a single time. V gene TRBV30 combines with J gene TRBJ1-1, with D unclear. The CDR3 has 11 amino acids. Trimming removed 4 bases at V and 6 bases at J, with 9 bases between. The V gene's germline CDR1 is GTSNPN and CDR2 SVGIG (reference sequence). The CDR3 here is CAWISYAEAFF. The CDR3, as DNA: TGTGCCTGGATAAGCTATGCTGAAGCTTTCTTT.

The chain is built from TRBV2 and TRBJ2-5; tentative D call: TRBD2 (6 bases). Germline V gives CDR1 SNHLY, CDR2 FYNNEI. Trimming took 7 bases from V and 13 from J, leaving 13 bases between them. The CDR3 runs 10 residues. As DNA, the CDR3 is TGTGCCAGCACCGATGGGGGGTGGTACTTC. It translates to CASTDGGWYF.

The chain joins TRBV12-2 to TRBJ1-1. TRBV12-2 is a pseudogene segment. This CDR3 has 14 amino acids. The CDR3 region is CASRPRTGGTEAFF. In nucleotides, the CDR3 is TGTGCAAGTCGCCCACGGACGGGAGGCACTGAAGCTTTCTTT.

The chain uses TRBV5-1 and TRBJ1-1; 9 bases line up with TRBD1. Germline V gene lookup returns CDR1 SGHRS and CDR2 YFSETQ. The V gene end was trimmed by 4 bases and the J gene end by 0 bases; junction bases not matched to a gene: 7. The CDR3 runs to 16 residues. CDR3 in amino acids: CASSAQGAGVNTEAFF. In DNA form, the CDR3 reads TGCGCCAGCAGCGCACAGGGGGCAGGAGTGAACACTGAAGCTTTCTTT.

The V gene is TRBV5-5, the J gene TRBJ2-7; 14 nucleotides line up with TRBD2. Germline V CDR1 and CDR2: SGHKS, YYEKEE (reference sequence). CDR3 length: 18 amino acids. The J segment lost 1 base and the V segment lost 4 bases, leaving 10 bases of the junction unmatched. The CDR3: CASSPTGTSGSWSYEQYF. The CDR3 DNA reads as TGTGCCAGCAGCCCTACCGGGACTAGCGGGAGCTGGTCCTACGAGCAGTACTTC.

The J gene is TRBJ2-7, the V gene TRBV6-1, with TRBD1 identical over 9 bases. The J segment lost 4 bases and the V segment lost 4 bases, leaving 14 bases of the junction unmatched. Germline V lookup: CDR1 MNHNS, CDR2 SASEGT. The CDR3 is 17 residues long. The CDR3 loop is CASSGQGGPSYAYEQYF. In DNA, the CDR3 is TGTGCCAGCAGTGGACAGGGGGGACCCTCCTACGCTTACGAGCAGTACTTC.

In DNA form, the CDR3 reads TGTGCCAGCAGCTTAGCTTCCGGGACTAGTCGCACAGATACGCAGTATTTT. Translated, it gives CASSLASGTSRTDTQYF. V usage is TRBV7-6 and J usage is TRBJ2-3; 8 nucleotides line up with TRBD2. Looked up from germline, CDR1 is SGHVS and CDR2 is FNYEAQ. The CDR3 totals 17 residues. After removal of 0 bases from V and 1 base from J, the junction contained 6 bases not matched to a gene. Filled out from reference TRBV7-6 and TRBJ2-3, the complete variable domain reads GAGVSQSPRYKVTKRGQDVALRCDPISGHVSLYWYRQALGQGPEFLTYFNYEAQQDKSGLPNDRFSAERPEGSISTLTIQRTEQRDSAMYRCASSLASGTSRTDTQYFGPGTRLTVL.

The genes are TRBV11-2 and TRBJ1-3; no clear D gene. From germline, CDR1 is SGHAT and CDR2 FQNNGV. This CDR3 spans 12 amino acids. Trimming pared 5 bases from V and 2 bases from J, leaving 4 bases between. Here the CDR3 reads CASSVTGNTIYF. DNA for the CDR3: TGTGCCAGCAGCGTTACTGGAAACACCATATATTTT.

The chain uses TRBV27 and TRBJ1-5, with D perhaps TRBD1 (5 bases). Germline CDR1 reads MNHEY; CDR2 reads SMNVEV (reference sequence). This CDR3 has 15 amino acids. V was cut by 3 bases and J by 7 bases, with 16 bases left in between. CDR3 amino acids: CASSFFWGVGQPQHF. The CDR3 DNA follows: TGTGCCAGCAGTTTCTTTTGGGGGGTCGGGCAGCCCCAGCATTTT.

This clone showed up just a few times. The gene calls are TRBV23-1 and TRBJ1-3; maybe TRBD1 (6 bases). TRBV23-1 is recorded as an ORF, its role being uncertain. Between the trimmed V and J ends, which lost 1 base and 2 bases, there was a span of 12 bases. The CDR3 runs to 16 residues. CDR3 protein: CASSQCPTGPGNTIYF. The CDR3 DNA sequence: TGCGCCAGCAGTCAATGCCCCACAGGGCCTGGAAACACCATATATTTT.

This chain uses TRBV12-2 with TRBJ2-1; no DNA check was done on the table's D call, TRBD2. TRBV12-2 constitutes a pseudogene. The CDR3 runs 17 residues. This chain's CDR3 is CASRESNPASRVNEQFF. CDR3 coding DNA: TGTGCAAGTCGCGAATCGAATCCGGCTAGTCGTGTCAATGAGCAGTTCTTC.

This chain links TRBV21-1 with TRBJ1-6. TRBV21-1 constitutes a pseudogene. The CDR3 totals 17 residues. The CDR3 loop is CASSKPVTSSYNSPLHF. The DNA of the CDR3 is TGTGCCAGCAGCAAGCCGGTCACTAGCTCCTATAATTCACCCCTCCACTTT.